These T cell receptor beta chains were read from a single sample in a study of CD8 T cells in acute hepatitis C reinfection. Using immunoSEQ multiplex PCR, the repertoire was profiled, and TCRdb retains in-frame clones only, with some absent. This table has 30,000 to 45,000 clones, approximately 83% appearing once. The material sequenced was naive CD8+ T cells from PBMCs. The source is a woman aged 18-30 years who spontaneously cleared hepatitis C infection. The conserved cysteine and the conserved F or W are not part of the CDR3 here. Not every row has a clone size; where given, it reads once, few, many or a size class.

V gene	clone size	CDR3 protein
TRBV9	.	ASSSTIDGAAAETQY
TRBV11-3	.	ASSLEAGEQF
TRBV5-1	.	ASGSWDTQY
TRBV4-1	.	ASSQDRDRGGSQPQH
TRBV11-2	once	ASSSDYEQY
TRBV9	.	ASSEFGLAGGTETQY
TRBV27	.	ASSSGLAGDEQF
TRBV9	.	ASSEPGGKLSYEQY
TRBV30	.	AWTGTGSTEAF
TRBV9	once	ASSVDAAQSIGELF
TRBV14	.	ASSGRVYTEAF
TRBV19	.	ASSIRGALETQY
TRBV5-5	.	ASSTRGSNYGYT
TRBV6-5	.	ASSYRDKFPLEQY
TRBV19	.	ASKNLGEAF
TRBV2	medium-sized	ASSELRTVPEAF
TRBV29-1	.	SVEFGGLAGDSYNEQF
TRBV27	.	ASNDRQGRNTIY
TRBV14	.	ASSQDSWLGTGIPDTIY
TRBV9	.	ASSGEGVGTEAF
TRBV5-8	.	ASSWLKMSSYEQY
TRBV14	.	ASSQDRGYSYEQY
TRBV19	.	ASSGTGLANTEAF
TRBV7-9	.	ASSFTVATRFPQY
TRBV9	.	ASSGLADYNEQF
TRBV7-7	once	ASSLGSGNTDTQY
TRBV5-6	.	ASSLRQDNYEQY
TRBV6-5	few	ASSYGENTGELF
TRBV7-9	.	ASSPQGLGMNTEAF
TRBV11-1	.	ASSPQGYEQF
TRBV15	.	ATSSVGYEQY
TRBV27	.	ASSLGRNEQF
TRBV4-1	.	ASSQDGDTQY
TRBV25-1	.	ASSDWTDSNQPQH
TRBV19	.	ASSMDRGRTYEQY
TRBV6-5	.	ASSYSQGGGYT
TRBV6-5	.	ASSYTTGWETQY